These 22 T cell receptor beta chains were sequenced from one sample in a study of T-cell memory formation after mild COVID-19. TCRdb reprocessed the 5' RACE reads with MiXCR, giving one entry per CDR3 protein. The sample carries hundreds of thousands of distinct CDR3 sequences, more than 20% recorded once. The sequenced material came from PBMCs or a T cell subset sorted from them (not recorded which). The receptors derive from an adult woman who had mild COVID-19 (a few samples of this study predate the infection). Cell type and time point are not known.

This clonotype was seen a handful of times. The J gene is TRBJ2-1, the V gene TRBV7-3; the match to TRBD2 covers 9 bases. The length of the CDR3 is 16 residues. V shed 0 bases and J 1 base; nucleotides not matched to a gene: 1. CDR1 SGHTA and CDR2 FQGTGA come from the germline V gene. Here the CDR3 DNA reads TGTGCCAGCAGCTTAACGGCGGGAGGGTCCTACAATGAGCAGTTCTTC. It is translated as CASSLTAGGSYNEQFF.

This clonotype has only a few counts. The chain carries TRBV5-1 and TRBJ2-1; TRBD2 is a possible D gene (6 bases). Trimming left V 0 bases short and J 9 bases short, with 13 bases between. The CDR3 consists of 14 residues. In germline, CDR1 is SGHRS, CDR2 YFSETQ. The CDR3 bases are TGCGCCAGCAGCTTGGGATCCGGGAGCGGTGAGCAGTTCTTC. Translated, it gives CASSLGSGSGEQFF.

The chain has TRBV6-2 or TRBV6-3 and TRBJ2-7, with 10 bases aligning to TRBD2. CDR3 length: 15 amino acids. Germline CDR1 and CDR2: MNHEY and SVGEGT. With V trimmed by 5 bases and J by 3 bases, 7 bases remained unmatched. The CDR3 DNA reads as TGTGCCAGCAGTCATCTAGCGGGAGTAAGCTACGAGCAGTACTTC. This translates into CASSHLAGVSYEQYF.

This clonotype was seen a few times. The J gene is TRBJ2-3, the V gene TRBV5-1; 7 bases align to TRBD1. The V gene end was trimmed by 3 bases and the J gene end by 0 bases; junction bases not matched to a gene: 4. Germline values: CDR1 SGHRS, CDR2 YFSETQ. The CDR3 spans 15 residues. The CDR3 loop is CASSSQGFSTDTQYF. The CDR3 DNA is TGCGCCAGCAGCTCACAGGGGTTTAGCACAGATACGCAGTATTTT. Full variable domain (remainder filled in from reference TRBV5-1 and TRBJ2-3): KAGVTQTPRYLIKTRGQQVTLSCSPISGHRSVSWYQQTPGQGLQFLFEYFSETQRNKGNFPGRFSGRQFSNSRSEMNVSTLELGDSALYLCASSSQGFSTDTQYFGPGTRLTVL.

This clonotype was picked up a small number of times. V is TRBV5-1 and J is TRBJ2-7, with 11 bases lining up with TRBD1. V gave up 7 bases and J gave up 5 bases; unmatched junction bases: 11. Germline V gene lookup returns CDR1 SGHRS and CDR2 YFSETQ. This CDR3 contains 15 residues. The chain's CDR3 is CASWTGGAEDHEQYF. For the CDR3, the DNA is TGCGCCAGCTGGACAGGGGGCGCCGAGGACCACGAGCAGTACTTC. Full variable domain (remainder filled in from reference TRBV5-1 and TRBJ2-7): KAGVTQTPRYLIKTRGQQVTLSCSPISGHRSVSWYQQTPGQGLQFLFEYFSETQRNKGNFPGRFSGRQFSNSRSEMNVSTLELGDSALYLCASWTGGAEDHEQYFGPGTRLTVT.

The chain uses TRBV12-3 or TRBV12-4 and TRBJ2-7, with 8 bases identical to TRBD1. The CDR3 is made up of 13 amino acids. Trimming at V came to 1 base and at J to 8 bases, leaving 4 bases not matched to a gene. The CDR3 DNA reads TGTGCCAGCAGTTTAGACAGGGGGATAAAGCAGTACTTC. Its translation: CASSLDRGIKQYF.

This clonotype was seen a few times. The V and J genes are TRBV5-1 and TRBJ2-2; tentative D call: TRBD2 (6 bases). This CDR3 comprises 16 residues. Germline V CDR1 and CDR2: SGHRS, YFSETQ. V was shortened by 3 bases and J by 6 bases, with 18 bases between the two germline ends. The CDR3 DNA reads as TGCGCCAGCAGCTCCTCTAGCGCCCTCGCTGCCGGGGAGCTGTTTTTT. Translation gives CASSSSSALAAGELFF. The whole variable domain, filled in from reference TRBV5-1 and TRBJ2-2, reads KAGVTQTPRYLIKTRGQQVTLSCSPISGHRSVSWYQQTPGQGLQFLFEYFSETQRNKGNFPGRFSGRQFSNSRSEMNVSTLELGDSALYLCASSSSSALAAGELFFGEGSRLTVL.

In its sample, this clonotype was seen a few times. The chain uses TRBV7-2 and TRBJ2-2; 9 bases align to TRBD1. V was clipped by 5 bases and J by 2 bases; unmatched bases: 9. Germline V gives CDR1 SGHTA, CDR2 FQGNSA. This CDR3 is built from 17 residues. In nucleotides, the CDR3 is TGTGCCAGCAGCCCAAACTACAGGGGGCCAAACACCGGGGAGCTGTTTTTT. The encoded protein is CASSPNYRGPNTGELFF.

On this clonotype itself: One junction end disagrees with the germline gene, perhaps due to a read error. The V and J genes are TRBV6-2 or TRBV6-3 and TRBJ2-7; D is unclear. This CDR3 has 8 residues. Germline V gene sequence: CDR1 MNHEY, CDR2 SVGEGT. The CDR3 bases are TGTGCCAGCAGTGATACACCCTTC. Protein: CASSDTPF.

This chain uses TRBV6-1 with TRBJ2-5; 7 bases line up with TRBD1. The CDR3 has 15 amino acids. The V gene's germline CDR1 is MNHNS and CDR2 SASEGT. Germline trimming cut 6 bases from V and 0 bases from J; bases unmatched to any gene: 7. Here the CDR3 DNA reads TGTGCCAGCAGGACCGCACAGGGGAACCAAGAGACCCAGTACTTC. Amino acid sequence: CASRTAQGNQETQYF.

Only a few counts were recorded for this clonotype. The rearrangement uses TRBV5-1 and TRBJ2-1; 7 bases agree with TRBD1. The germline gives CDR1 SGHRS, CDR2 YFSETQ. After removal of 5 bases from V and 4 bases from J, the junction contained 9 bases not matched to a gene. The CDR3 covers 15 residues. The DNA for the CDR3 is TGCGCCAGCAGGAACCGGGACAGAGCTTACAATGAGCAGTTCTTC. The encoded protein is CASRNRDRAYNEQFF.

The chain recombines TRBV12-3 or TRBV12-4 with TRBJ2-3; D call uncertain. The CDR3 covers 14 residues. Trimming removed 5 bases at V and 1 base at J, with 10 bases between. CDR3 DNA: TGTGCCAGCAGTGCGAGCCTGGGCACAGATACGCAGTATTTT. This gives the protein CASSASLGTDTQYF.

V and J are TRBV25-1 and TRBJ2-2; D is perhaps TRBD1 or TRBD2 (5 bases each). Trimming stripped 3 bases from V and 9 bases from J, with 11 bases between. Per germline, CDR1 MGHDK and CDR2 SYGVNS. This CDR3 is 13 amino acids long. CDR3 amino acids: CASSDWDPRELFF. The CDR3 DNA sequence: TGTGCCAGCAGTGATTGGGACCCCCGGGAGCTGTTTTTT.

The chain combines TRBV4-3 with TRBJ2-7, with unresolved D. Germline-derived CDR1 and CDR2 are LGHNA and YSLEER. The CDR3 spans 15 residues. Between the trimmed V and J ends, which lost 4 bases and 0 bases, there was a span of 13 bases. The CDR3 bases are TGCGCCAGCAGCCCGTCGGGCGCCCGCTCCTACGAGCAGTACTTC. Encoded protein: CASSPSGARSYEQYF.

The V and J genes are TRBV3-1 and TRBJ2-3, with D possibly TRBD2 on 6 matching bases. This CDR3 has 16 amino acids. V dropped 3 bases and J dropped 10 bases, with 23 bases sitting between them. Germline V gene data show CDR1 as LGHDT and CDR2 as YNNKEL (reference sequence). This chain's CDR3 is CASSQSEGGRLRAQYF. The CDR3 DNA follows: TGTGCCAGCAGCCAGTCCGAGGGAGGTAGGCTAAGGGCGCAGTATTTT.

This clonotype has only a few counts. J is TRBJ2-2 and V is TRBV7-2; the match to TRBD2 covers 13 bases. This CDR3 is built from 17 residues. Germline assignment: CDR1 SGHTA and CDR2 FQGNSA. Unmatched junction bases numbered 4, after V lost 4 bases and J lost 2 bases. The CDR3, as DNA: TGTGCCAGCAGCTCCGGACTAGCGGGGGCAAACACCGGGGAGCTGTTTTTT. Translated, it gives CASSSGLAGANTGELFF.

This clonotype was picked up a small number of times. The rearrangement uses TRBV12-3 or TRBV12-4 and TRBJ2-2, with D hard to call. CDR3 length: 13 residues. Deletions cut 3 bases from V and 5 bases from J, with 7 bases between. CDR3 region: CASSFVSTGELFF. DNA of the CDR3: TGTGCCAGCAGTTTTGTTTCGACCGGGGAGCTGTTTTTT.

The chain combines TRBV7-6 with TRBJ2-5; TRBD2 agrees at 10 bases. CDR3 length: 20 residues. The V segment lost 0 bases and the J segment 2 bases; nucleotides outside the gene matches: 15. CDR1 is SGHVS and CDR2 is FNYEAQ in the germline V gene. The CDR3 reads CASSLAATLTSGLSQETQYF. CDR3 DNA sequence: TGTGCCAGCAGCTTAGCGGCGACTCTGACTAGCGGGCTATCGCAAGAGACCCAGTACTTC.

A few counts support this clonotype. The chain carries TRBV4-2 and TRBJ2-3; TRBD1 matches at 11 bases. The V gene end was trimmed by 0 bases and the J gene end by 15 bases; junction bases not matched to a gene: 5. This CDR3 is 13 amino acids long. Germline CDR1 is LGHNA and CDR2 is YNFKEQ. CDR3 DNA sequence: TGTGCCAGCAGCCAAGACGCCGGGACAGGGGGATATTTT. It encodes CASSQDAGTGGYF.

CDR3 loop: CASSLGRRTEAFF. In DNA, the CDR3 is TGTGCCAGCAGCTTAGGACGGCGTACTGAAGCTTTCTTT. The chain recombines TRBV7-6 with TRBJ1-1; no clear D. V dropped 1 base and J dropped 5 bases, with 8 bases sitting between them. The CDR3 has 13 residues. The germline CDR1 and CDR2 sequences are SGHVS and FNYEAQ. The whole variable domain, filled in from reference TRBV7-6 and TRBJ1-1, reads GAGVSQSPRYKVTKRGQDVALRCDPISGHVSLYWYRQALGQGPEFLTYFNYEAQQDKSGLPNDRFSAERPEGSISTLTIQRTEQRDSAMYRCASSLGRRTEAFFGQGTRLTVV.

This clonotype appeared a few times. The V call is TRBV7-2, the J call TRBJ2-1; perhaps TRBD2 as D (5 bases). Germline CDR1 reads SGHTA; CDR2 reads FQGNSA. V was clipped by 1 base and J by 8 bases, with 15 bases between them. CDR3 length equals 15 residues. This CDR3 is CASSLVGLGSDEQFF. CDR3 sequence (DNA): TGTGCCAGCAGCTTAGTTGGGTTGGGGAGCGATGAGCAGTTCTTC.

V and J are TRBV24-1 and TRBJ2-3, with TRBD1 matching 7 bases. The CDR3 runs to 14 residues. Looked up from germline, CDR1 is KGHDR and CDR2 is SFDVKD. The V gene end was trimmed by 8 bases and the J gene end by 1 base; junction bases not matched to a gene: 5. Written as DNA, the CDR3 is TGTGCCACCAAGGGGGACAGAGGCACAGATACGCAGTATTTT. Translation: CATKGDRGTDTQYF.